Shown below are 16 T cell receptor beta chains from a single sample sequenced in a study of post-analysis software for immune sequencing data. Prepared libraries of TCR beta cDNA carried unique molecular identifiers. TCRdb passed the PCR reads through MiXCR, listing each CDR3 protein once. The table shows about 460,000 distinct CDR3 sequences, with approximately 46% occurring only once. Study results and caveats: In patients, TRBV5-6, TRBV5-1 and TRBV20-1 belonged to roughly five TRBV segments found more frequently than in controls.

The antigens for these receptors are not known. The sequenced sample was blood. The receptors originated from a girl aged 10-17 years with multiple sclerosis.

The V and J genes are TRBV7-3 and TRBJ2-7, with 7 bases matching TRBD1. The germline gives CDR1 SGHTA, CDR2 FQGTGA. J was trimmed by 5 bases and V by 1 base; bases with no gene match: 14. The CDR3 spans 17 residues. CDR3 sequence (DNA): TGTGCCAGCAGCTTAAATCTAGAAAGACAGGGTAGCCACGAGCAGTACTTC. The encoded protein is CASSLNLERQGSHEQYF.

CDR3 sequence: CASSLPGQLNTEAFF. CDR3 bases: TGTGCCAGCAGCCTCCCGGGACAGCTGAACACTGAAGCTTTCTTT. This rearrangement joins TRBV3-1 to TRBJ1-1; 7 nucleotides match TRBD1. CDR1 is LGHDT and CDR2 is YNNKEL in the germline V gene (reference sequence). The CDR3 contains 15 residues. J gave up 0 bases and V 4 bases, and 5 bases lay outside the gene matches.

This sequence joins TRBV7-9 and TRBJ2-1, with D possibly TRBD2 on 7 matching bases. Trimming shortened V by 1 base and J by 13 bases, and 17 bases separated the two germline ends. The length of the CDR3 is 14 residues. Germline V CDR1 and CDR2: SEHNR, FQNEAQ (reference sequence). CDR3 nucleotide sequence: TGTGCCAGCAGCTTAGTCGGGGGGCCTCCTTACCAGTTCTTC. Protein sequence: CASSLVGGPPYQFF.

This rearrangement joins TRBV5-1 to TRBJ2-3, with 8 bases matching TRBD2. The CDR3 runs to 17 residues. The V and J ends lost 1 base and 1 base, in that order; junction bases with no gene match: 8. Germline-derived CDR1 and CDR2 are SGHRS and YFSETQ. The chain's CDR3 is CASSLLDAGGGTDTQYF. Here the CDR3 DNA reads TGCGCCAGCAGCTTGTTAGATGCGGGAGGCGGCACAGATACGCAGTATTTT.

CDR3 amino acids: CASSPRVPETQYF. The CDR3 nucleotides are TGTGCCAGCAGCCCTCGGGTACCAGAGACCCAGTACTTC. The J gene is TRBJ2-5, the V gene TRBV7-8; D call uncertain. Trimming cost V 5 bases and J 4 bases, with 11 bases left between them. Germline CDR1 reads SGHVS; CDR2 reads FQNEAQ. This CDR3 comprises 13 residues.

J is TRBJ2-7 and V is TRBV20-1; 12 nucleotides match TRBD2. Germline CDR1 and CDR2: DFQATT and SNEGSKA (reference sequence). CDR3 size: 14 residues. Germline trimming cut 3 bases from V and 4 bases from J; bases unmatched to any gene: 4. Here the CDR3 reads CSASLTSGRYEQYF. For the CDR3, the DNA is TGCAGTGCTAGCCTTACTAGCGGGAGGTACGAGCAGTACTTC.

This clonotype was observed at least ten times. This chain connects TRBV12-3 or TRBV12-4 to TRBJ2-7, with a tentative D call TRBD1 (6 bases). The CDR3 extends over 14 amino acids. V was clipped by 2 bases and J by 3 bases, with 11 bases between them. The CDR3 region is CASSLSTGVYEQYF. In nucleotides, the CDR3 is TGTGCCAGCAGTTTATCGACAGGTGTCTACGAGCAGTACTTC.

The chain carries TRBV20-1 and TRBJ2-7; 8 nucleotides agree with TRBD2. With 5 bases clipped from V and 2 bases from J, the junction kept 11 bases outside the gene matches. This CDR3 has 15 amino acids. Germline CDR1 and CDR2: DFQATT and SNEGSKA (reference sequence). DNA for the CDR3: TGCAGTGCTCGTCCCGGGACTAGTGCGACCTACGAGCAGTACTTC. This encodes CSARPGTSATYEQYF.

This clonotype came up a few times. The chain has TRBV7-3 and TRBJ1-1, with D uncertain. V dropped 2 bases and J dropped 4 bases, with 14 bases sitting between them. Germline CDR1 reads SGHTA; CDR2 reads FQGTGA. The CDR3 is 15 amino acids. CDR3 protein: CASSLSGVEGTEAFF. CDR3 in DNA: TGTGCCAGCAGCTTATCTGGGGTTGAAGGCACTGAAGCTTTCTTT.

The chain is built from TRBV9 and TRBJ2-1, with 13 bases matching TRBD2. The length of the CDR3 is 17 residues. Germline trimming cut 2 bases from V and 8 bases from J; bases unmatched to any gene: 10. Germline CDR1 reads SGDLS; CDR2 reads YYNGEE. CDR3 bases: TGTGCCAGCAGCGTTAGGAGGACTAGCGGGAGTTCCCATGAGCAGTTCTTC. This gives the protein CASSVRRTSGSSHEQFF.

This clonotype was observed a few times. This clone may be a read error of a much larger clone one base away. This sequence joins TRBV12-3 or TRBV12-4 and TRBJ1-2; the D gene is possibly TRBD1 (6 bases). The ends were cut back, 5 bases at V and 4 bases at J, with 17 bases in the middle. The CDR3 is 15 residues long. CDR3 in DNA: TGTGCCAGCAGTCCAAATTTAGGACAGTGCTATGGCTACACCTTC. It translates to CASSPNLGQCYGYTF.

The J gene is TRBJ2-7, the V gene TRBV9; TRBD1 might be the D (7 bases). The CDR3 runs to 15 residues. From germline, CDR1 is SGDLS and CDR2 YYNGEE. V lost 0 bases to trimming and J lost 1 base, with 11 bases between them. CDR3 DNA: TGTGCCAGCAGCGTAGGCGGGACAGCTTCCTACGAGCAGTACTTC. Amino acid sequence: CASSVGGTASYEQYF. The full variable domain, its missing parts supplied by reference TRBV9 and TRBJ2-7, is DSGVTQTPKHLITATGQRVTLRCSPRSGDLSVYWYQQSLDQGLQFLIQYYNGEERAKGNILERFSAQQFPDLHSELNLSSLELGDSALYFCASSVGGTASYEQYFGPGTRLTVT.

The chain combines TRBV7-3 with TRBJ2-5; D is unresolved. CDR1 is SGHTA and CDR2 is FQGTGA in the germline V gene. The CDR3 has 14 amino acids. The germline V and J ends were trimmed by 5 bases and 3 bases, with 13 bases remaining between them. CDR3 in DNA: TGTGCCAGCAGCCCCCATGGTTCCAAAGAGACCCAGTACTTC. It yields the protein CASSPHGSKETQYF.

A few counts support this clonotype. The chain uses TRBV6-5 and TRBJ2-1; 7 nucleotides agree with TRBD2. The junction had 6 bases not matched to a gene; V was cut back by 0 bases and J by 4 bases. The CDR3 runs to 16 residues. The germline CDR1 and CDR2 sequences are MNHEY and SVGAGI. CDR3 residues: CASSYSWLAVYNEQFF. DNA of the CDR3: TGTGCCAGCAGTTACTCGTGGCTAGCGGTTTACAATGAGCAGTTCTTC.

V gene TRBV12-3 or TRBV12-4 combines with J gene TRBJ2-5; D may be TRBD2 (5 bases). CDR3 size: 15 residues. The V gene lost 3 bases and the J gene lost 1 base, with 12 bases spanning the gap. CDR3 nucleotide sequence: TGTGCCAGCAGTTTTTTTGCGGGCCGCCAAGAGACCCAGTACTTC. It codes for CASSFFAGRQETQYF.

The chain links TRBV18 to TRBJ2-5; unclear D gene. V lost 4 bases and J 5 bases, leaving 17 bases between the germline ends. Per the germline V gene, CDR1 is KGHSH and CDR2 is LQKENI. The CDR3 spans 15 residues. CDR3: CASSQNGPNGETQYF. DNA of the CDR3: TGTGCCAGCTCACAAAACGGCCCAAATGGGGAGACCCAGTACTTC.